Below are 18 T cell receptor beta chains sequenced from a single sample in a study of blood T cell repertoires in COVID-19. Only in-frame clones appear in the TCRdb table, and some are missing; sequencing was by immunoSEQ multiplex PCR. The data show approximately 150,000 clones, approximately 90% seen once. Sequenced: peripheral blood. The receptors were sampled from a woman in her fifties or sixties with acute or convalescent COVID-19.

This sequence joins TRBV14 and TRBJ2-5; D is possibly TRBD2 (6 bases). Trimming removed 4 bases at V and 5 bases at J, with 11 bases between. This CDR3 has 13 residues. Germline values: CDR1 SGHDN, CDR2 FVKESK. CDR3 sequence: CASSRGLGETQYF. The DNA of the CDR3 is TGTGCCAGCAGCCGGGGACTTGGGGAGACCCAGTACTTC.

The V gene is TRBV24-1, the J gene TRBJ1-5; possible D gene TRBD1, 5 bases. The CDR3 extends over 14 amino acids. CDR1 and CDR2 from the germline V gene are KGHDR and SFDVKD. V gave up 2 bases and J gave up 4 bases, with 8 bases separating them. CDR3 in DNA: TGTGCCACCAGTGATTGGCAGGGAAATCAGCCCCAGCATTTT. The encoded protein is CATSDWQGNQPQHF.

This clone was picked up one time. The chain joins TRBV6-5 to TRBJ2-7; 9 bases fit TRBD1. From germline, CDR1 is MNHEY and CDR2 SVGAGI. CDR3 length equals 13 residues. V trimming: 10 bases; J trimming: 2 bases; junction bases outside the gene matches: 6. The CDR3 here is CATGDRATYEQYF. The CDR3 nucleotides read TGTGCCACGGGGGACAGGGCTACCTACGAGCAGTACTTC.

This chain links TRBV7-7 with TRBJ2-7; TRBD1 is a possible D gene (5 bases). The CDR3 length is 13 residues. Germline V gives CDR1 SSHAT, CDR2 FNYEAQ (reference sequence). Trimming shortened V by 3 bases and J by 2 bases, and 8 bases separated the two germline ends. The CDR3 region has the DNA TGTGCCAGCAGCTTGACAGTCGCCTACGAGCAGTACTTC. Protein sequence: CASSLTVAYEQYF.

In nucleotides, the CDR3 is TGTGCCAGCTCACCACAGGGACTCATGAACACTGAAGCTTTCTTT. Translating it yields CASSPQGLMNTEAFF. The chain has TRBV18 and TRBJ1-1, with TRBD1 as a possible D gene (5 bases). Trimming pared 1 base from V and 0 bases from J, leaving 9 bases between. CDR3 size: 15 residues. Germline values: CDR1 KGHSH, CDR2 LQKENI.

This chain links TRBV15 with TRBJ1-3; D gene ambiguous. CDR1 LNHNV and CDR2 YYDKDF come from the germline V gene (reference sequence). Trimming pared 5 bases from V and 7 bases from J, leaving 6 bases between. This CDR3 comprises 11 residues. In nucleotides, the CDR3 is TGTGCCACCAGCCGGTGGAACACCATATATTTT. Translating it yields CATSRWNTIYF.

This sequence joins TRBV6-1 and TRBJ2-5; weak D call: TRBD2 (6 bases). CDR3 length: 16 residues. Trimming removed 3 bases from V and 5 bases from J, with 19 bases in between. CDR1 is MNHNS, CDR2 SASEGT, per germline. CDR3 nucleotides: TGTGCCAGCAGTGATGATCGGGGGTTGAGCCTCGAGACCCAGTACTTC. Its protein is CASSDDRGLSLETQYF.

The chain is built from TRBV6-1 and TRBJ2-3, with 10 bases aligning to TRBD1. Germline-derived CDR1 and CDR2 are MNHNS and SASEGT. J lost 3 bases, V lost 4 bases, and 10 bases had no gene match. CDR3 length: 17 residues. For the CDR3, the DNA is TGTGCCAGCAGTGCACTCCCACCGGGACAGGGGACAGATACGCAGTATTTT. The encoded protein is CASSALPPGQGTDTQYF.

This clone was counted a few times. The V gene is TRBV21-1, the J gene TRBJ2-1; the table's D call, TRBD2, was not checked against the DNA. TRBV21-1 is flagged as a pseudogene. This CDR3 region has 15 residues. CDR3 residues: CASSKGGREGHEQFF. The CDR3 nucleotides read TGTGCCAGCAGCAAAGGAGGGAGGGAGGGCCATGAGCAGTTCTTC.

The CDR3 coding sequence is TGTGCCAGTAGTATAGTAGGGACAGGGATCTATGGCTACACCTTC. This translates into CASSIVGTGIYGYTF. V usage is TRBV19 and J usage is TRBJ1-2, with 9 bases fitting TRBD1. Germline values: CDR1 LNHDA, CDR2 SQIVND (reference sequence). The CDR3 is made up of 15 amino acids. J lost 4 bases, V lost 1 base, and 4 bases had no gene match.

This sequence joins TRBV19 and TRBJ2-2; 15 bases are shared with TRBD2. The germline V gene encodes CDR1 LNHDA and CDR2 SQIVND (reference sequence). The CDR3 loop spans 19 amino acids. J was trimmed by 6 bases and V by 4 bases; bases with no gene match: 12. The CDR3: CASSTTGLAGGLRAGELFF. In nucleotides, the CDR3 is TGTGCCAGTAGTACTACTGGACTAGCGGGGGGGCTACGGGCCGGGGAGCTGTTTTTT. Complete variable domain (other parts from reference TRBV19 and TRBJ2-2): DGGITQSPKYLFRKEGQNVTLSCEQNLNHDAMYWYRQDPGQGLRLIYYSQIVNDFQKGDIAEGYSVSREKKESFPLTVTSAQKNPTAFYLCASSTTGLAGGLRAGELFFGEGSRLTVL.

In its sample, this clone was seen once. This chain connects TRBV5-1 to TRBJ1-1; D gene unclear. This CDR3 has 13 residues. V gave up 5 bases and J gave up 0 bases, with 8 bases separating them. Germline V gene lookup returns CDR1 SGHRS and CDR2 YFSETQ. The CDR3 nucleotides read TGCGCCAGCAGGAGGGATTTGAACACTGAAGCTTTCTTT. Amino acids: CASRRDLNTEAFF.

This clone was detected only once. This sequence joins TRBV29-1 and TRBJ1-1; possible D gene TRBD1, 5 bases. CDR1 SQVTM and CDR2 ANQGSEA come from the germline V gene. V was trimmed by 6 bases and J by 1 base, leaving 12 bases between them. The CDR3 is 13 residues long. The CDR3 loop reads CSVGRQKNTEAFF. The CDR3 nucleotides read TGCAGCGTGGGCCGACAGAAGAACACTGAAGCTTTCTTT.

The chain combines TRBV4-1 with TRBJ2-7, with 7 bases fitting TRBD2. The CDR3 has 17 residues. V trimming: 1 base; J trimming: 3 bases; junction bases outside the gene matches: 12. The germline V gene has CDR1 MGHRA and CDR2 YSYEKL. The CDR3 reads CASSQGSPGTTLYEQYF. In nucleotides, the CDR3 is TGCGCCAGCAGCCAAGGAAGCCCCGGGACTACCCTCTACGAGCAGTACTTC.

CDR3 loop: CASFSERGPSYNEQFF. CDR3 bases: TGTGCCAGCTTCTCCGAGCGGGGGCCCTCCTACAATGAGCAGTTCTTC. This chain connects TRBV18 to TRBJ2-1, with 8 bases fitting TRBD2. Germline V gene lookup returns CDR1 KGHSH and CDR2 LQKENI. The CDR3 has 16 residues. V was pared by 7 bases and J by 0 bases, with 8 bases of the junction left unmatched. Filled out from reference TRBV18 and TRBJ2-1, the complete variable domain reads NAGVMQNPRHLVRRRGQEARLRCSPMKGHSHVYWYRQLPEEGLKFMVYLQKENIIDESGMPKERFSAEFPKEGPSILRIQQVVRGDSAAYFCASFSERGPSYNEQFFGPGTRLTVL.

The chain links TRBV6-4 to TRBJ2-3; 8 bases align to TRBD2. Germline assignment: CDR1 MRHNA and CDR2 SNTAGT. The CDR3 totals 20 residues. J was trimmed by 2 bases and V by 3 bases; bases with no gene match: 19. CDR3 residues: CASSEVAGGTGGPNTDTQYF. CDR3 coding DNA: TGTGCCAGCAGTGAGGTGGCAGGCGGCACGGGGGGGCCCAACACAGATACGCAGTATTTT.

This sequence joins TRBV2 and TRBJ2-6; D not resolved. With 5 bases removed from V and 0 bases from J, the gap between germline ends came to 8 bases. The germline CDR1 and CDR2 sequences are SNHLY and FYNNEI. This CDR3 comprises 15 residues. In DNA form, the CDR3 reads TGTGCCAGCAGTATCTTCCTCTCTGGGGCCAACGTCCTGACTTTC. This codes for CASSIFLSGANVLTF.

Only a few counts were recorded for this clone. The V and J genes are TRBV6-1 and TRBJ1-1; 9 nucleotides match TRBD1. V shed 1 base, J shed 4 bases, and the junction held 16 bases outside the gene matches. This CDR3 has 19 amino acids. The germline gives CDR1 MNHNS, CDR2 SASEGT. The CDR3 loop reads CASSEDLVPIRDRATEAFF. The CDR3 nucleotides are TGTGCCAGCAGTGAAGATCTGGTACCCATCCGGGACAGGGCCACTGAAGCTTTCTTT.